This TCR beta chain was obtained from a study of cytomegalovirus exposure and HLA in healthy donors. The PCR was carried out with 60 Vbeta primers and 13 Jbeta primers. The data were produced by immunoSEQ multiplex PCR, yet TCRdb's version contains in-frame clones alone and is incomplete. The sample comprises 100,000 to 150,000 clones, 60% to 85% of which are singletons, and 0.95% to 1.5% rests with the top ten. Study-wide findings and caveats: Cytomegalovirus association was listed for 164 TCR beta chains. 87-base-pair reads could not separate some V segments, including TRBV6-2 and TRBV6-3.

About this clone: Antigen: not known.

This CDR3 has 13 residues. The germline V and J ends were trimmed by 3 bases and 4 bases, with 10 bases remaining between them. Germline V gene lookup returns CDR1 MGHDK and CDR2 SYGVNS. The chain joins TRBV25-1 to TRBJ2-7; D is perhaps TRBD1 (6 bases). Sequenced: PBMCs. This TCR came from a female donor in good health and CMV-seronegative. The CDR3 DNA sequence: TGTGCCAGCAGTGAGGGGGCGGCGTACGAGCAGTACTTC. This codes for CASSEGAAYEQYF.